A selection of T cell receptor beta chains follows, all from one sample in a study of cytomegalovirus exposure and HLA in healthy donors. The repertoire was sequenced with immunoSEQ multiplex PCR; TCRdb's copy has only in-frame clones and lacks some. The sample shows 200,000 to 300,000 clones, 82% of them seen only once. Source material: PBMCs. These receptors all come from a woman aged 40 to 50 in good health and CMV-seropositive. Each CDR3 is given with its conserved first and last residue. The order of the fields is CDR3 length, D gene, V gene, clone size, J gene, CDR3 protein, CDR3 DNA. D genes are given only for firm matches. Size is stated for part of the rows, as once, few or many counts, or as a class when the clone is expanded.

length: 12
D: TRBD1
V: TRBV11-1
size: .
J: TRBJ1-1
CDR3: CASSRDRTEAFF
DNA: TGTGCCAGCAGCAGGGACAGAACTGAAGCTTTCTTT

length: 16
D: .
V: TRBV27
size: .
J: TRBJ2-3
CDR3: CASSLVRGGGLDTQYF
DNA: TGTGCCAGCAGTTTGGTCAGAGGAGGGGGCTTGGATACGCAGTATTTT

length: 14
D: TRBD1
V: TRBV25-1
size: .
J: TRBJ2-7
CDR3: CASRRTGSSYEQYF
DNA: TGTGCCAGCAGAAGGACAGGGAGCTCCTACGAGCAGTACTTC

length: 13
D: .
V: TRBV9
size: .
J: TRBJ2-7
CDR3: CASSVSEPYEQYF
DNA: TGTGCCAGCAGCGTATCCGAGCCCTACGAGCAGTACTTC

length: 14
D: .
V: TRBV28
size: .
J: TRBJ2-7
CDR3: CASSLPGVEDEQYF
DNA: TGTGCCAGCAGTTTACCCGGGGTTGAAGACGAGCAGTACTTC

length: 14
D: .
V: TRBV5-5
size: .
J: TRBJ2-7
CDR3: CASSLAGELDEQYF
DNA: TGTGCCAGCAGCTTGGCAGGGGAATTGGACGAGCAGTACTTC

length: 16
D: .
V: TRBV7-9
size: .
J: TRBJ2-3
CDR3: CASSLVSGSSTDTQYF
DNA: TGTGCCAGCAGCTTAGTCAGCGGGTCGAGCACAGATACGCAGTATTTT

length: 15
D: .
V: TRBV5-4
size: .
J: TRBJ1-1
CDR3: CASSLVHRVGTEAFF
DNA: TGTGCCAGCAGCTTGGTACACAGGGTGGGGACTGAAGCTTTCTTT

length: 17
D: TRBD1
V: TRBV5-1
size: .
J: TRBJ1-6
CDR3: CASSLDGRGAHNSPLHF
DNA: TGCGCCAGCAGCTTGGACGGCAGGGGGGCCCATAATTCACCCCTCCACTTT

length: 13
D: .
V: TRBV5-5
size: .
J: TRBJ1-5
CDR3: CASSLRVSEAQHF
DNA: TGTGCCAGCAGCTTGCGTGTCTCAGAGGCCCAGCATTTT

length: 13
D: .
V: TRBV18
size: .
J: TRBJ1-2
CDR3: CASSEGVDYGYTF
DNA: TGTGCCAGCTCGGAAGGAGTCGACTATGGCTACACCTTC

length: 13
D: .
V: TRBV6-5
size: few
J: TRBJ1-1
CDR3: CASLGGLKTEAFF
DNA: TGTGCCAGCCTGGGAGGGCTAAAGACTGAAGCTTTCTTT

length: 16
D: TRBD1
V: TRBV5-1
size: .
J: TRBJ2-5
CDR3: CASSLAFTGVQETQYF
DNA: TGCGCCAGCAGCTTGGCCTTTACAGGGGTTCAAGAGACCCAGTACTTC

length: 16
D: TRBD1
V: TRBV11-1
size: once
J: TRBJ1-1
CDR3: CASSSLLRDRVPEAFF
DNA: TGTGCCAGCAGCTCGCTCCTCAGGGACAGGGTACCTGAAGCTTTCTTT

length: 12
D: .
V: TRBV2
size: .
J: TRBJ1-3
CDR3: CASTSSGNTIYF
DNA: TGTGCCTCAACTAGCTCTGGAAACACCATATATTTT

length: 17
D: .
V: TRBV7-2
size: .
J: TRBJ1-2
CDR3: CASSLVGGRESNYGYTF
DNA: TGTGCCAGCAGCTTAGTTGGGGGGAGAGAATCTAACTATGGCTACACCTTC

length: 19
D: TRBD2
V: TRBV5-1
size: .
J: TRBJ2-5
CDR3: CASSLALAGGKTYQETQYF
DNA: TGCGCCAGCAGCTTGGCACTAGCGGGGGGTAAAACTTACCAAGAGACCCAGTACTTC

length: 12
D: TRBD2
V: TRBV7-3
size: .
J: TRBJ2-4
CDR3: CASSLREGIQYF
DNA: TGTGCCAGCAGCCTCAGGGAGGGCATTCAGTACTTC

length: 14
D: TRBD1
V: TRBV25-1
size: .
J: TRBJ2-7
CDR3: CASGDRSYHYEQYF
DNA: TGTGCCAGCGGGGACAGGTCTTACCACTACGAGCAGTACTTC

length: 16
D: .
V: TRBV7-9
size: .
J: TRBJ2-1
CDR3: CASSPPYRRVDDEQFF
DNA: TGTGCCAGCAGCCCCCCCTATCGGAGGGTCGACGATGAGCAGTTCTTC

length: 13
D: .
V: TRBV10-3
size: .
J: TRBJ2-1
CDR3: CAISANGGNEQFF
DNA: TGTGCCATCAGTGCAAATGGGGGGAATGAGCAGTTCTTC

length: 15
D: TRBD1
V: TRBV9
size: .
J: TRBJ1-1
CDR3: CASSSRTGMTAEAFF
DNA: TGTGCCAGCAGCTCTCGGACAGGGATGACCGCTGAAGCTTTCTTT

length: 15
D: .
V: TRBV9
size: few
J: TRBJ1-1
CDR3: CASSPGLPLTGTPVF
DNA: TGTGCCAGCAGCCCAGGGTTACCTTTAACAGGGACCCCCGTCTTT

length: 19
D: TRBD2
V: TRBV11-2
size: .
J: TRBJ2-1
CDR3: CASSFRAGTSGRASNEQFF
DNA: TGTGCCAGCAGCTTTCGGGCCGGGACTAGCGGGAGGGCTAGTAATGAGCAGTTCTTC

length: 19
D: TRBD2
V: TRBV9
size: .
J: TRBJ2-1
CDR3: CASSVATTSGSISYNEQFF
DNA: TGTGCCAGCAGCGTAGCTACGACTAGCGGGAGTATCTCCTACAATGAGCAGTTCTTC

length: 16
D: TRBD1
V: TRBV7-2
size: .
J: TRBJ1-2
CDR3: CASSRAGQGAFYGYTF
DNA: TGTGCCAGCAGCAGAGCGGGACAGGGGGCTTTCTATGGCTACACCTTC

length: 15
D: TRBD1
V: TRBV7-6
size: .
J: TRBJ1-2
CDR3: CASSLHGTGTHGYTF
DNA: TGTGCCAGCAGCTTACATGGGACAGGGACCCATGGCTACACCTTC

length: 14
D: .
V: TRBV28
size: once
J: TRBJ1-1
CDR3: CASRPETGTKKAFF
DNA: TGTGCCAGCAGACCCGAGACCGGGACAAAGAAAGCTTTCTTT

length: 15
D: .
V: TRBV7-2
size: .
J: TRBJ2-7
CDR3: CASSSIYQPQYEQYF
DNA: TGTGCCAGCAGCTCGATCTATCAACCCCAATACGAGCAGTACTTC

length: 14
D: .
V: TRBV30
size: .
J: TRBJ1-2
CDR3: CAWSVRPAYYGYTF
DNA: TGTGCCTGGAGTGTGCGGCCGGCTTACTATGGCTACACCTTC

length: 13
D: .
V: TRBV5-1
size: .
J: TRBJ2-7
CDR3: CASSLAGNYEQYF
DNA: TGCGCCAGCAGCTTGGCGGGAAACTACGAGCAGTACTTC

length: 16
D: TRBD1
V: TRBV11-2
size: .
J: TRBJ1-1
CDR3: CASSSQGAGMNTEAFF
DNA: TGTGCCAGCAGCTCTCAGGGGGCGGGGATGAACACTGAAGCTTTCTTT

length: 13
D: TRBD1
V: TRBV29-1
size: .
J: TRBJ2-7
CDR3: CSVPGQGFGEQYF
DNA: TGCAGCGTCCCGGGACAGGGGTTCGGAGAGCAGTACTTC

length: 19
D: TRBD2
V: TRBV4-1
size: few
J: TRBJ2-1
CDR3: CASSHPGLAGGPKNNEQFF
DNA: TGCGCCAGCAGCCACCCGGGACTAGCGGGAGGGCCGAAGAACAATGAGCAGTTCTTC

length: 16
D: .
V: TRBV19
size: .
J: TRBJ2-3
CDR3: CASSLRQGTGGDTQYF
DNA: TGTGCCAGTAGTCTGCGACAGGGGACGGGAGGAGATACGCAGTATTTT

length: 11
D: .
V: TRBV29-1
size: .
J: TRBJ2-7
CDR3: CSVRGTYEQYF
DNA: TGCAGCGTTCGCGGTACTTACGAGCAGTACTTC

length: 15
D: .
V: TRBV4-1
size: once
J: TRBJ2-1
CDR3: CASSQILAGGYEQFF
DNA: TGCGCCAGCAGCCAGATACTAGCAGGGGGGTATGAGCAGTTCTTC

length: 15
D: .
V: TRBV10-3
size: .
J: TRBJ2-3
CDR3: CAIRPRDFITDTQYF
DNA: TGTGCCATCAGACCTCGGGACTTTATCACAGATACGCAGTATTTT

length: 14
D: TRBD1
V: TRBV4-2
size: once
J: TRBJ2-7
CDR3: CASSERDRVNEQYF
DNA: TGTGCCAGCAGCGAACGGGACAGGGTCAACGAGCAGTACTTC

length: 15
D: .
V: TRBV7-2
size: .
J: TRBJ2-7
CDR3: CASSLAVGSSYEQYF
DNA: TGTGCCAGCAGCTTAGCGGTTGGGAGTTCCTACGAGCAGTACTTC

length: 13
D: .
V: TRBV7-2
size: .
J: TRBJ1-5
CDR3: CASSFTGDQPQHF
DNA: TGTGCCAGCAGCTTTACGGGAGATCAGCCCCAGCATTTT

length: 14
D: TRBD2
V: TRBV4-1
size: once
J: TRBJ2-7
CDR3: CASSQVAGHYEQYF
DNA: TGCGCCAGCAGCCAAGTAGCGGGGCACTACGAGCAGTACTTC

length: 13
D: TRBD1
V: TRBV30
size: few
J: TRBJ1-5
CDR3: CAWSTGGNQPQHF
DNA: TGTGCCTGGAGTACAGGGGGCAATCAGCCCCAGCATTTT

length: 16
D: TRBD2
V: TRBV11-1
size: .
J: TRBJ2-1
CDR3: CASSETSGRASGEQFF
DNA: TGTGCCAGCAGCGAAACTAGCGGGAGGGCCTCGGGTGAGCAGTTCTTC

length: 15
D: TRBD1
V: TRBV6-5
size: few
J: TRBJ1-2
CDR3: CASSYSTGTGYGYTF
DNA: TGTGCCAGCAGTTACTCGACAGGGACGGGCTATGGCTACACCTTC

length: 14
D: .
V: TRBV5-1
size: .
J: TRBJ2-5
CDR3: CASRSNYAGETQYF
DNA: TGCGCCAGCAGATCCAATTACGCGGGGGAGACCCAGTACTTC

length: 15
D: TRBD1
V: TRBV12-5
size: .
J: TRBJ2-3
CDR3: CASGSGQAPRDTQYF
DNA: TGTGCTAGTGGTTCTGGACAGGCCCCTCGGGATACGCAGTATTTT

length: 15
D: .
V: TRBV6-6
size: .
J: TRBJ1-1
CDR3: CASSDPGHGNTEAFF
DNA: TGTGCCAGCAGCGACCCAGGGCACGGGAACACTGAAGCTTTCTTT

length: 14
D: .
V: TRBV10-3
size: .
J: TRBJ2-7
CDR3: CAIRDLRGNYEQYF
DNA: TGTGCCATCAGGGATCTCCGGGGGAACTACGAGCAGTACTTC

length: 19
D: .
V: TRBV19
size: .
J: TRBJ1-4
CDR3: CASSRSNRVTAGGNEKLFF
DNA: TGTGCCAGTAGTAGGTCCAACAGGGTTACGGCTGGAGGTAATGAAAAACTGTTTTTT

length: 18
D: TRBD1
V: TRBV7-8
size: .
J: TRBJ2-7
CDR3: CASSSSARPGQGPYEQYF
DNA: TGTGCCAGCAGCTCCTCCGCACGTCCGGGACAGGGGCCCTACGAGCAGTACTTC

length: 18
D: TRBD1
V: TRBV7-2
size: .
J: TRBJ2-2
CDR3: CASSLTPPGTGGTGELFF
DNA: TGTGCCAGCAGCCTCACACCCCCCGGGACAGGGGGCACCGGGGAGCTGTTTTTT

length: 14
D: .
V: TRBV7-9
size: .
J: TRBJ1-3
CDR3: CASSLDTSGNTIYF
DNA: TGTGCCAGCAGCCTCGACACCTCTGGAAACACCATATATTTT